A single sample is the source of the 14 T cell receptor beta chains below, sequenced in a study of OX40 agonist ivuxolimab in advanced cancers. The method was immunoSEQ multiplex PCR; TCRdb's version includes in-frame clones alone and lacks a portion of them. The sample contains tens of thousands of clones, 82% of which appear only once. Sequences were derived from CD4+ or CD8+ T cells sorted from blood, sampled in a trial of the OX40 agonist ivuxolimab. These TCRs come from an adult with an advanced solid tumor such as melanoma, head and neck, liver or kidney cancer.

V usage is TRBV5-4 and J usage is TRBJ2-7, with 7 bases aligning to TRBD1. The CDR3 is 15 amino acids. CDR1 SGHNT and CDR2 YYREEE come from the germline V gene (reference sequence). Unmatched junction bases numbered 14, after V lost 4 bases and J lost 7 bases. CDR3 sequence: CASSPGRGGEGEQYF. In nucleotides, the CDR3 is TGTGCCAGCAGCCCGGGGCGAGGGGGCGAGGGAGAGCAGTACTTC.

This clone was seen a single time. The chain carries TRBV7-2 and TRBJ1-6; D not certain. Germline values: CDR1 SGHTA, CDR2 FQGNSA. The V and J ends lost 5 bases and 4 bases respectively, with 6 bases between them. The CDR3 is 13 amino acids. In DNA, the CDR3 is TGTGCCAGCAGCCCTTATTATAATTCACCCCTCCACTTT. This gives the protein CASSPYYNSPLHF.

The chain combines TRBV7-2 with TRBJ1-1; the D is unclear. Germline values: CDR1 SGHTA, CDR2 FQGNSA. V was pared by 2 bases and J by 8 bases, with 12 bases between. The CDR3 has 13 residues. The CDR3 region is CASSLMPESEAFF. The CDR3 nucleotides read TGTGCCAGCAGCTTAATGCCGGAGTCAGAAGCTTTCTTT.

J is TRBJ1-1 and V is TRBV6-1, with 7 bases identical to TRBD1. The junction had 19 bases not matched to a gene; V was cut back by 3 bases and J by 0 bases. The germline CDR1 and CDR2 sequences are MNHNS and SASEGT. This CDR3 has 20 residues. The DNA of the CDR3 is TGTGCCAGCAGTGATACTACCCGCGGGAGCGGGACAGCTATGAACACTGAAGCTTTCTTT. Its protein product is CASSDTTRGSGTAMNTEAFF.

This sequence joins TRBV4-2 and TRBJ2-2; D possibly corresponds to TRBD2 (6 bases). Germline V gene sequence: CDR1 LGHNA, CDR2 YNFKEQ. The CDR3 covers 18 residues. The V end lost 1 base, the J end lost 1 base, and 16 bases lay between the germline ends. As DNA, the CDR3 is TGTGCCAGCAGCCAAGTCGGGTTGGGACTTTTGAACACCGGGGAGCTGTTTTTT. It encodes CASSQVGLGLLNTGELFF.

The chain couples TRBV5-1 to TRBJ1-4; no clear D gene. This CDR3 comprises 18 residues. Trimming pared 0 bases from V and 4 bases from J, leaving 19 bases between. Germline-derived CDR1 and CDR2 are SGHRS and YFSETQ. The CDR3 bases are TGCGCCAGCAGCTTGGGAACCTCATCAGGTGCGGGTAATGAAAAACTGTTTTTT. Protein: CASSLGTSSGAGNEKLFF. The variable domain in full, completed from reference TRBV5-1 and TRBJ1-4, reads KAGVTQTPRYLIKTRGQQVTLSCSPISGHRSVSWYQQTPGQGLQFLFEYFSETQRNKGNFPGRFSGRQFSNSRSEMNVSTLELGDSALYLCASSLGTSSGAGNEKLFFGSGTQLSVL.

The genes are TRBV4-1 and TRBJ2-5; 9 bases line up with TRBD2. CDR1 and CDR2 (germline): MGHRA, YSYEKL. V lost 2 bases to trimming and J lost 4 bases; unmatched junction nucleotides: 5. The CDR3 has 15 amino acids. The CDR3 is CASSQSGTSLETQYF. CDR3 DNA sequence: TGCGCCAGCAGCCAAAGCGGGACTAGCCTAGAGACCCAGTACTTC.

The chain recombines TRBV19 with TRBJ1-1, with a possible D match to TRBD1 (5 bases). The CDR3 has 17 amino acids. Germline CDR1 and CDR2: LNHDA and SQIVND (reference sequence). With 3 bases removed from V and 4 bases from J, the gap between germline ends came to 21 bases. Here the CDR3 DNA reads TGTGCCAGTAGTATGGATCGAAGGGGCACCTCCCCCACTGAAGCTTTCTTT. Translation gives CASSMDRRGTSPTEAFF.

This clone was detected only once. This chain uses TRBV13 with TRBJ1-2; 8 bases are shared with TRBD1. The CDR3 covers 14 residues. The V gene's germline CDR1 is PRHDT and CDR2 FYEKMQ (reference sequence). Unmatched junction bases numbered 7, after V lost 5 bases and J lost 5 bases. The CDR3 here is CASSPGQGPYGYTF. Written as DNA, the CDR3 is TGTGCCAGCAGCCCCGGACAGGGCCCTTATGGCTACACCTTC.

The V and J genes are TRBV5-4 and TRBJ2-7; D unresolved. There are 14 residues in the CDR3. Germline V gives CDR1 SGHNT, CDR2 YYREEE (reference sequence). The V and J ends lost 2 bases and 0 bases respectively, with 9 bases between them. The CDR3 region is CASSFGSVSYEQYF. In DNA form, the CDR3 reads TGTGCCAGCAGCTTTGGATCAGTCTCCTACGAGCAGTACTTC.

The chain joins TRBV29-1 to TRBJ2-1, with D perhaps TRBD2 (6 bases). The length of the CDR3 is 17 residues. Germline loops: CDR1 SQVTM, CDR2 ANQGSEA. V gave up 0 bases and J gave up 1 base, with 16 bases separating them. The DNA for the CDR3 is TGCAGCGTTGAAGACTCACGAGGAGGGATTTCCTACAATGAGCAGTTCTTC. This codes for CSVEDSRGGISYNEQFF.

This clone came up a few times. V usage is TRBV2 and J usage is TRBJ2-7; the D gene is possibly TRBD2 (5 bases). The V end was cut by 7 bases, the J end by 7 bases, with 11 bases between. The CDR3 consists of 11 residues. Germline V lookup: CDR1 SNHLY, CDR2 FYNNEI. The CDR3 coding sequence is TGTGCCAGCATCGGGCGAGGGGAGCAGTACTTC. It encodes CASIGRGEQYF.

In its sample, this clone was seen a few times. The chain has TRBV4-1 and TRBJ1-1, with D possibly being TRBD1 (6 bases). Per germline, CDR1 MGHRA and CDR2 YSYEKL. The CDR3 is 17 residues long. V lost 3 bases and J 1 base, leaving 18 bases between the germline ends. The CDR3 DNA sequence: TGCGCCAGCAGCCATCCTACGGGGAGGGGGACGAACACTGAAGCTTTCTTT. Its translation: CASSHPTGRGTNTEAFF.

This chain connects TRBV18 to TRBJ2-7, with D perhaps given as TRBD1 or TRBD2 (5 bases each). The germline gives CDR1 KGHSH, CDR2 LQKENI. The CDR3 runs to 13 residues. V lost 3 bases and J lost 3, with 9 bases in between. The CDR3, as DNA: TGTGCCAGCTCACCGGGGACGGACTACGAGCAGTACTTC. Its protein is CASSPGTDYEQYF. The full variable domain, its missing parts supplied by reference TRBV18 and TRBJ2-7, is NAGVMQNPRHLVRRRGQEARLRCSPMKGHSHVYWYRQLPEEGLKFMVYLQKENIIDESGMPKERFSAEFPKEGPSILRIQQVVRGDSAAYFCASSPGTDYEQYFGPGTRLTVT.